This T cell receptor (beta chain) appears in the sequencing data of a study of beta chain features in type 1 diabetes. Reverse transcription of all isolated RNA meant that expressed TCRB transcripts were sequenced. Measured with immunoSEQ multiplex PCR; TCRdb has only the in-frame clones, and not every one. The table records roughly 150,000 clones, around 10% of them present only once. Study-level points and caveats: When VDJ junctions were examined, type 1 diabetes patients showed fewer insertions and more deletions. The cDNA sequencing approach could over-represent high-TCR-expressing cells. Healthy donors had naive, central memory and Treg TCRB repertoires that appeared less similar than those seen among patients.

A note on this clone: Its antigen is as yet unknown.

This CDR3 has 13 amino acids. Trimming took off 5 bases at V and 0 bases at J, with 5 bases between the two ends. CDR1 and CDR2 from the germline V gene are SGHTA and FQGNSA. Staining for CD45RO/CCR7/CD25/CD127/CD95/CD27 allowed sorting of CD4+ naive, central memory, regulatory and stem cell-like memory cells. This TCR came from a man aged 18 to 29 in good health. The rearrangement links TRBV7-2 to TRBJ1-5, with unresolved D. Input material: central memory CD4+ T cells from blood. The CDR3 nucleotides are TGTGCCAGCAGCCCGGATAGCAATCAGCCCCAGCATTTT. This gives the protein CASSPDSNQPQHF.